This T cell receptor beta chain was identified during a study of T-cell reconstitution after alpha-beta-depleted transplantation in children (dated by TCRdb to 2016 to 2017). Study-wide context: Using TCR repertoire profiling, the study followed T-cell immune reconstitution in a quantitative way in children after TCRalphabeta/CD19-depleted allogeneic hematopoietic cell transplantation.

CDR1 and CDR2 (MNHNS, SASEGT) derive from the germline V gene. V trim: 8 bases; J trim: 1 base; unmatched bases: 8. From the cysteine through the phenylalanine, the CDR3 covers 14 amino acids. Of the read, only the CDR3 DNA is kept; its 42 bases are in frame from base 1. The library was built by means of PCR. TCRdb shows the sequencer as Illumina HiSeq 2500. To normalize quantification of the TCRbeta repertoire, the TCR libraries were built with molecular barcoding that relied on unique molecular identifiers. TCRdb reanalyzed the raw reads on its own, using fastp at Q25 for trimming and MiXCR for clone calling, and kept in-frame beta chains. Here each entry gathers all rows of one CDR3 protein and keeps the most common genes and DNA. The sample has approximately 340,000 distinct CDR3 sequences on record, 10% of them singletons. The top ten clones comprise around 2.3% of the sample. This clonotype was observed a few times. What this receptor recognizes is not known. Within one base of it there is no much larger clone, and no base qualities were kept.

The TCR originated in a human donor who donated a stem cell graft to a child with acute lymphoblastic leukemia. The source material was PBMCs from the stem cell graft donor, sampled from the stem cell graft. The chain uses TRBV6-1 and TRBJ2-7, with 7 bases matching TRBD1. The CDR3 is CASDRDSRSYEQYF. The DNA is TGTGCCAGCGACCGGGACAGTCGTTCCTACGAGCAGTACTTC.